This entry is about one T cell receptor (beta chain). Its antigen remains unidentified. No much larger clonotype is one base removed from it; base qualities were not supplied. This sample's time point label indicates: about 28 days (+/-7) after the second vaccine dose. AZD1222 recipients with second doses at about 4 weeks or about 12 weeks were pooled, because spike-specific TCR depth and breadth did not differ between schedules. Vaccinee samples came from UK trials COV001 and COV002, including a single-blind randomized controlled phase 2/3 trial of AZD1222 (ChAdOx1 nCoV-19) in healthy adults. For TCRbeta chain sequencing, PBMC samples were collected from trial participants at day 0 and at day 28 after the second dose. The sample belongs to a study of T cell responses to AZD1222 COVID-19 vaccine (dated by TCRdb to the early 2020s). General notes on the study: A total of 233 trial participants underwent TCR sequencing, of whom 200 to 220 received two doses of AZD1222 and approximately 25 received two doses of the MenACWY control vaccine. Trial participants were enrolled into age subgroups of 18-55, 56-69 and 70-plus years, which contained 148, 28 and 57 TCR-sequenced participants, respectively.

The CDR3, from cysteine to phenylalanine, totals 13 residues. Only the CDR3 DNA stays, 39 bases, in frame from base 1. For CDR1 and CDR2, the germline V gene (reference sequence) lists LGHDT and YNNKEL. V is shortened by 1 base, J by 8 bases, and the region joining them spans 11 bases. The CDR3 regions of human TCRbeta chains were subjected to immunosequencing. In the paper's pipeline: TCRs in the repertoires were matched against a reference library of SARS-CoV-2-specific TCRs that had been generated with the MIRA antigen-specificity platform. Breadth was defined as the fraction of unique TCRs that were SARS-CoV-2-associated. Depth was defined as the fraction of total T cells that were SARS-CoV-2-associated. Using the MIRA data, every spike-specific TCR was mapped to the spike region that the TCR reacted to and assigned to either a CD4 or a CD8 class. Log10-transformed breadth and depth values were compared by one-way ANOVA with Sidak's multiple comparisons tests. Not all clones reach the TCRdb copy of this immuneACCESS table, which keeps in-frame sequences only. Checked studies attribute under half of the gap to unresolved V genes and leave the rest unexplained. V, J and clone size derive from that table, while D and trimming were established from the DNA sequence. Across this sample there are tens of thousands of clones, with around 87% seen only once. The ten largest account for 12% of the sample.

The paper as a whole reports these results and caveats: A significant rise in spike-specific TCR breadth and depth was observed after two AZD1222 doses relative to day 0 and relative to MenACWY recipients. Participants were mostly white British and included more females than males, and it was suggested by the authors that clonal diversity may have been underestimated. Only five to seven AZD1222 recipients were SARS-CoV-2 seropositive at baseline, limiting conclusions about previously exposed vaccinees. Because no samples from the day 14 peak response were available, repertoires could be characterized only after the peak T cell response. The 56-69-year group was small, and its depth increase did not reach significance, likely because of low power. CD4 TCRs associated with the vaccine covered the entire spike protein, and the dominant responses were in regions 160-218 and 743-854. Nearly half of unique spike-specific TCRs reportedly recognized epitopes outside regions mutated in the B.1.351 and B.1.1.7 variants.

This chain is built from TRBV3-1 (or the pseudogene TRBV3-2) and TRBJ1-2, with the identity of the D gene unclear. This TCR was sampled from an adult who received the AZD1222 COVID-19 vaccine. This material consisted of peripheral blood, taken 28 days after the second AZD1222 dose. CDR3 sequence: CASSQGSLTGYTF. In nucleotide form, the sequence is TGTGCCAGCAGCCAAGGTAGCTTAACCGGCTACACCTTC.